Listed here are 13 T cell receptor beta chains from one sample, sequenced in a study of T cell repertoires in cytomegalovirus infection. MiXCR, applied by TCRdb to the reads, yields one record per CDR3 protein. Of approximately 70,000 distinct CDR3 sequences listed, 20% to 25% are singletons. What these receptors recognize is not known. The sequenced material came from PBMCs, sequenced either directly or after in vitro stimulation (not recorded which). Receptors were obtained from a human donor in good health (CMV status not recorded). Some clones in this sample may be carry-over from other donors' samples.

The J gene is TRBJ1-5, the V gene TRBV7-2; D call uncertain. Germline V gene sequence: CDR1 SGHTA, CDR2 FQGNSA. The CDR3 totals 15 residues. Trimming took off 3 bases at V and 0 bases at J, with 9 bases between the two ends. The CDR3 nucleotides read TGTGCCAGCAGCTTGGTCGGGGATAGCAATCAGCCCCAGCATTTT. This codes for CASSLVGDSNQPQHF.

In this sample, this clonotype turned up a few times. The CDR3: CASSQVGGADTQYF. The DNA of the CDR3 is TGCGCCAGCAGCCAAGTGGGAGGCGCAGATACGCAGTATTTT. The rearrangement joins TRBV4-1 to TRBJ2-3; D is perhaps TRBD2 (6 bases). V was trimmed by 1 base and J by 4 bases, leaving 9 bases between them. CDR3 size: 14 residues. Germline V CDR1 and CDR2: MGHRA, YSYEKL.

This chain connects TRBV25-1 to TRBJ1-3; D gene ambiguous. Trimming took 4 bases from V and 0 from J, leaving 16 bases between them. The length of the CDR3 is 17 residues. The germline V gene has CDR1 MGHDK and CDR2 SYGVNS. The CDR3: CASSAGESRSSGNTIYF. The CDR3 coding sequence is TGTGCCAGCAGTGCCGGTGAGAGTCGCTCCTCTGGAAACACCATATATTTT.

As DNA, the CDR3 is TGTGCCAGTACTCCAGACAGGGCAAGTATGGCCGGGGAGCTGTTTTTT. It encodes CASTPDRASMAGELFF. This chain links TRBV19 with TRBJ2-2; 7 bases align to TRBD1. The germline V gene has CDR1 LNHDA and CDR2 SQIVND (reference sequence). The CDR3 is 16 residues long. After removal of 7 bases from V and 6 bases from J, the junction contained 14 bases not matched to a gene.

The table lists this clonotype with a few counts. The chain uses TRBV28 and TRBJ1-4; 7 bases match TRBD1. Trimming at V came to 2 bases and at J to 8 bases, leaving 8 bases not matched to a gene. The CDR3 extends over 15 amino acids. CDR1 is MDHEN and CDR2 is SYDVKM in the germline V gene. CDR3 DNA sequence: TGTGCCAGCAGTTTAACGCCAGGGGGGCGGGAAAAACTGTTTTTT. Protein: CASSLTPGGREKLFF.

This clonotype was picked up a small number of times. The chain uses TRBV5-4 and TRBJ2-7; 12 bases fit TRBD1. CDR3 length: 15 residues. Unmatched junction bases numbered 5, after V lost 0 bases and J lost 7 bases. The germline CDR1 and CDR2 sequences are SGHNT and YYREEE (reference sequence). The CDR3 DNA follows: TGTGCCAGCAGCTTGGGGGGACAGGGGGCGTTGGAGCAGTACTTC. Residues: CASSLGGQGALEQYF.

The CDR3 nucleotides read TGTGCCAGCTCGGACGGGGCCAACGTCCTGACTTTC. Translated: CASSDGANVLTF. The chain has TRBV9 and TRBJ2-6; D unresolved. The CDR3 is 12 amino acids. The ends were cut back, 7 bases at V and 4 bases at J, with 6 bases in the middle. Germline loops: CDR1 SGDLS, CDR2 YYNGEE.

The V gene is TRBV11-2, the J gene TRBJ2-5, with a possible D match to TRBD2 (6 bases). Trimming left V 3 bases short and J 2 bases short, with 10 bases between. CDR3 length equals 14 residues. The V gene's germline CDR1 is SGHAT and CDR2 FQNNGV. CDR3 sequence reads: CASSFGTPQETQYF. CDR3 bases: TGTGCCAGCAGCTTCGGGACTCCACAAGAGACCCAGTACTTC.

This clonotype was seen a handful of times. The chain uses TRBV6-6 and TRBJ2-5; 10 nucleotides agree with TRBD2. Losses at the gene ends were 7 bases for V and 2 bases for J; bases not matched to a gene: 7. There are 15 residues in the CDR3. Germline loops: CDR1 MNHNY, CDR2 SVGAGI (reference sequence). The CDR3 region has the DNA TGTGCCAGCACCTCGGAACTAGCGGGACAAGAGACCCAGTACTTC. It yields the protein CASTSELAGQETQYF.

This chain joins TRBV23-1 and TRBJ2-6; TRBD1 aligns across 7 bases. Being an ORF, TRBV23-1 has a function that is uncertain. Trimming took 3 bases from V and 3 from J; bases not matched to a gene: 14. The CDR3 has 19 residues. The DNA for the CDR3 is TGCGCCAGCAGTCATCTCCCCGGGACAGCGTGTAGTGGGGCCAACGTCCTGACTTTC. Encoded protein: CASSHLPGTACSGANVLTF.

Here the CDR3 DNA reads TGCAGCGGTGTGACTAGGGACAGGGATCACACCGGGGAGCTGTTTTTT. Protein product: CSGVTRDRDHTGELFF. V usage is TRBV29-1 and J usage is TRBJ2-2, with 9 positions matching TRBD1. Per germline, CDR1 SQVTM and CDR2 ANQGSEA. The V gene end was trimmed by 7 bases and the J gene end by 3 bases; junction bases not matched to a gene: 12. The CDR3 sequence is 16 residues long.

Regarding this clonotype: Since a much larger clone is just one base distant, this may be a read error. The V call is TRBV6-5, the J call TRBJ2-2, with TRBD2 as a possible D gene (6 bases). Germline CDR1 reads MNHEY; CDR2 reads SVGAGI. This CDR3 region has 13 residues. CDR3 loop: CASSPPRAGGLFF. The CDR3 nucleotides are TGTGCCAGCAGTCCCCCCAGGGCCGGGGGGCTGTTTTTT.

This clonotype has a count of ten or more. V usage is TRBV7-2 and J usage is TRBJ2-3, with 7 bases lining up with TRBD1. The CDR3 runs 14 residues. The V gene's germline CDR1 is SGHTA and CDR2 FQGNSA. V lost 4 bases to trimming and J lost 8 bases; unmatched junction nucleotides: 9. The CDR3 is CASSSGTALGTQYF. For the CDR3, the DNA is TGTGCCAGCAGCTCCGGGACAGCACTGGGTACGCAGTATTTT.